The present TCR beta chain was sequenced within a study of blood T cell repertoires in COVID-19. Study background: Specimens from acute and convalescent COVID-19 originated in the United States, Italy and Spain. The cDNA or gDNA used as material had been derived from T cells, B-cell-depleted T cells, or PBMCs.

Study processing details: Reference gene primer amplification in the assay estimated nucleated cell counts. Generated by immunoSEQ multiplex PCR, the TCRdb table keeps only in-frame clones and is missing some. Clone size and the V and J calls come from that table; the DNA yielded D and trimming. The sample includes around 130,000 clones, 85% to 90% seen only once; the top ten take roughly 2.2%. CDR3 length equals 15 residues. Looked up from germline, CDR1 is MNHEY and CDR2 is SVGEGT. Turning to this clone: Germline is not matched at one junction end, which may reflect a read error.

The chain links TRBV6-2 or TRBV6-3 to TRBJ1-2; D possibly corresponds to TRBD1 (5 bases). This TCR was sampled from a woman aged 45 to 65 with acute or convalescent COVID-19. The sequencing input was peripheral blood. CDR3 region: CASNYSQGPNYGYTF. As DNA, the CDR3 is TGTGCCAGCAATTACTCGCAGGGTCCCAACTATGGCTACACCTTC.